Detailed here is one TCR beta chain. This receptor's antigen is unknown. Base qualities are not provided; no much larger clone lies one nucleotide away. The cohort comprised around 690 healthy bone marrow donors. At the time of sampling, all cohort members were nominally healthy, though unrecorded immune exposures were likely present. The donor was CMV seropositive and belonged to the group of 250 to 300 seropositive cohort members. Every donor gave a peripheral blood sample, and the peripheral blood mononuclear cells from that sample were used for TCR beta sequencing. Genomic DNA was extracted from the blood cell samples with the Qiagen DNeasy Blood Extraction Kit. This entry belongs to a study of cytomegalovirus exposure and HLA in healthy donors listed by TCRdb under 2017. Turning to the overall study: According to an earlier analysis of several hundred of the donors, about 179 million T cells yielded 95 million to 140 million unique TCR beta sequences and 250 to 350 Gb of sequence data. Donor age, sex, ethnicity and CMV serostatus were collected together with the repertoire data. The genetic ancestry cluster associated with self-reported Caucasian donors included over 80% of the approximately 400 genotyped donors. The T cell repertoires of roughly 660 subjects were profiled by immunosequencing and related to cytomegalovirus serostatus. The study combined high-throughput TCR immunosequencing, statistical association of individual TCRs with disease status, and machine learning to predict cytomegalovirus infection status. Genome-wide SNP genotypes for about 55% of the 666 donors were used in a later genetic analysis, which treated that subset as a discovery cohort. Rather than using new phenotypic data, the later analysis identified candidate immune exposures from TCR beta sequences and from how often those sequences occurred across donors. HLA typing covered class I and class II loci at four-digit resolution. About 280 gigabases of sequencing data and 91 million or so unique TCR sequences made up an early release that covered over 550 HLA-typed donors. The study aimed to test whether cataloging public T cell receptors could reveal signatures of past pathogen exposure. To decide whether each TCR beta V gene segment behaved as functional or pseudogenic, an earlier analysis of nearly 600 of the donors relied on high-throughput TCR beta sequencing. Typing coverage varied by locus: roughly 620-640 donors for A, B, C, DRB1 and DQB1; around 560 for DQA1; about 590 for DPA1; approximately 490 for DPB1. Four or five DR-DQ haplotypes were handled as single units for association and clustering because linkage in the cohort was strong. Across approximately 420 genotyped donors of the cohort, an average of about 240,000 unique TCR beta nucleotide sequences per donor were sequenced, and 15% to 20% of those sequences were non-productive. A separate validation cohort of more than 100 different subjects was used in addition to the roughly 640-subject first cohort. All discovery cohort repertoires had been generated using a single sequencing platform. A later analysis re-examined previously published TCR beta repertoires from 500 to 700 donors and added high-resolution HLA genotyping to investigate patterns of TCR occurrence.

CDR3 length: 12 amino acids, cysteine to phenylalanine. This entry keeps only the CDR3 DNA: 36 bases, framed from base 1. The germline V gene specifies MNHNS as CDR1 and SASEGT as CDR2. At the junction V is shortened by 6 bases and J by 7 bases, with 12 bases in between. Summary of the overall study and its limitations: In a later analysis, TCR association rates were found to vary across HLA loci, with the most associated TCRs seen for DRB1 alleles and the fewest for HLA-C alleles. It was suggested by the authors that the approach could potentially be generalized to other disease states and immunological phenotypes. In this cohort, only TCR beta chains were sequenced, and detectable features were limited by the absence of alpha or paired-chain data. Because HLA typing was unavailable for some donors at each locus, only the typed subset was used in association tests. Because counts were too low, seventeen rarely observed V segments, including chromosome 9 orphons, were excluded from the earlier analysis of some 540 of the donors. Because the 87-base-pair reads could not distinguish some IMGT-functional V segments, including TRBV6-2 and TRBV6-3, those segments were excluded. An association between a missense DCLRE1C variant and V-gene and J-gene trimming of TCR beta chains was found in a later genetic analysis and replicated in an independent cohort. Most TCR sequences were observed very rarely across donors, whereas some public TCRs were present in many individuals. A later genetic analysis reported fewer N-insertions in productive TCRs among donors in an Asian-associated ancestry cluster than the approximately 670-donor mean. A later analysis reported that several top co-occurrence clusters appeared linked to parvovirus B19, influenza, CMV and Epstein-Barr virus. Specific HLA alleles were associated with more than 15,000 TCR beta sequences at a false discovery rate of 0.05 in a later analysis. A group of highly shared sequence variants was considered likely to be a technical artifact of the sequencing pipeline. Compared with equally common non-associated chains, HLA-associated TCR beta chains in a later analysis were more clonally expanded and had lower generation probabilities. In an earlier analysis of more than 450 of the donors, most TCR beta V segments were observed in productive rearrangements about 90% or about 30% of the time, broadly matching IMGT annotations. A few of the identified cytomegalovirus-associated TCR beta chains were confirmed in vitro to be specific for cytomegalovirus antigens. A further reported finding was that TCR beta sequences accurately predicted the HLA-A and HLA-B alleles for most subjects in the first cohort. According to a later analysis, most CMV-associated TCR beta chains appeared to be HLA-restricted, and the HLA associations seemed to be driven largely by CMV exposure. The study gave a list of 150 to 200 TCR beta chains associated with cytomegalovirus. Sequencing depth was assumed to be roughly uniform across donors in the presence/absence analyses, though that assumption may not hold. The only immune exposure information available for the cohort was CMV serostatus. Cytomegalovirus status was reported to be diagnosed by the classifier with high specificity and sensitivity in both the original and validation cohorts. When HLA alleles, especially DR and DQ, strongly co-occurred, attributing TCR associations to individual alleles was difficult. Correlated functional status among segregating V segments might reflect linkage disequilibrium, but an unknown experimental factor could not be ruled out.

The library relied on the immunoSEQ multiplex PCR assay. The multiplex PCR relied on a mix of 60 forward primers for TCR Vbeta segments and 13 reverse primers for TCR Jbeta segments. The CDR3 region of rearranged TCR beta genes was amplified from genomic DNA with a multiplex PCR assay. The Illumina HiSeq System was used to sequence the amplified TCR beta libraries as 87-base-pair reads. In the authors' own workflow: In a later analysis, around 80 million unique TCR beta chains were counted across the roughly 610 repertoires, and roughly 11 million of these chains were shared by at least two donors. Raw reads were error-corrected and collapsed into unique sequences by a nearest-neighbor algorithm in which closely related sequences were merged to remove PCR and sequencing errors. To assign V, D and J gene segments, CDR3 sequences were aligned to IMGT reference sequences. For a sequence to be retained, a match of at least six nucleotides to both a V gene segment and a J gene segment was required. Rearrangements were classified as productive when the CDR3 lacked stop codons and remained in frame with V and J, and all other rearrangements were classified as non-productive. CDR3 was defined according to IMGT convention as the region running from the second conserved V-encoded cysteine to the conserved J-encoded phenylalanine. The earlier analysis of 500 to 600 of the donors excluded sequences that lacked an unambiguous match to a single V gene segment. An earlier analysis of around 600 of the donors classified V segments as functional when productive rearrangements were above 56.7% and as segregating when the standard deviation between donors was above 5%. A statistical classification framework was developed to diagnose cytomegalovirus status using the catalog of TCR beta chain sequences. A later analysis assigned V and J genes by comparing TCR nucleotide sequences with IMGT/GENE-DB human TR gene sequences. The TCRdist pipeline was used in a later analysis to assign CDR3 sequences and most-parsimonious VDJ recombination scenarios. A later analysis defined each TCR beta chain by its CDR3 amino acid sequence plus V-gene family, and excluded reads lacking a unique V-gene family. In a later analysis, 450 to 600 highly shared, low-generation-probability nucleotide sequences were removed to address suspected cross-contamination and a sequencing artifact. For each public chain, a later analysis derived a clonal expansion index from normalized ranks of inferred template counts within each repertoire. In a later analysis, generation probabilities were computed using a VDJ recombination model fitted to out-of-frame rearrangements, and the results were checked against IGoR. In a later analysis, TCR-TCR, TCR-HLA and TCR-CMV co-occurrence was scored with hypergeometric tests, and a repertoire-size bias correction was applied to TCR pairs. To estimate false discovery rates, a later analysis permuted the HLA or CMV assignments 20 times. In a later analysis, co-occurring TCRs were grouped using DBSCAN, and TCRdist sequence similarity was added for clustering within HLA-allele-positive subsets. Repertoires with fewer than 30,000 or more than 120,000 public chains, plus five repertoires with anomalous nucleotide sharing, were excluded from co-occurrence clustering. TCRdb's version of the immuneACCESS table is confined to in-frame rearrangements and falls short of the full clone set. An unresolved V gene accounts for under half of the shortfall where checked; the remainder is of unknown origin. V and J calls and clone size follow that table, whereas D and trimming were derived from the DNA. The table for this sample lists about 110,000 clones; over 60% of them were counted only once. The ten largest clonotypes hold 5% to 7.5% of the sample.

Sample: PBMCs. The clonotype originates from a woman aged 50 to 65 in good health and CMV-seropositive. The sequence links TRBV6-1 to TRBJ1-1; the D gene is perhaps TRBD1, from 5 matching bases. The CDR3 has the sequence CASRRDTGEAFF. The DNA is as follows: TGTGCCAGCAGGAGAGACACAGGTGAAGCTTTCTTT.